These 2 T cell receptor beta chains were sequenced from one sample in a study of cytomegalovirus exposure and HLA in healthy donors. Primers included in the PCR were 60 Vbeta and 13 Jbeta primers. Clones were read by immunoSEQ multiplex PCR, and TCRdb kept only the in-frame ones, dropping some. This sample has about 160,000 clones, with approximately 80% found just once. The sequencing input was PBMCs. These receptors all stem from a woman aged 18-29 years in good health and CMV-seronegative.

This chain joins TRBV29-1 and TRBJ1-1; the match to TRBD1 covers 7 bases. V lost 6 bases to trimming and J lost 0 bases; unmatched junction nucleotides: 4. Germline CDR1 is SQVTM and CDR2 is ANQGSEA. CDR3 size: 13 residues. The CDR3 DNA reads TGCAGCGTGGCGACAGGGATGAACACTGAAGCTTTCTTT. Translated, it gives CSVATGMNTEAFF.

The gene calls are TRBV5-5 and TRBJ1-2; 8 bases align to TRBD1. Germline V gene lookup returns CDR1 SGHKS and CDR2 YYEKEE (reference sequence). V lost 7 bases and J lost 2; bases outside the gene matches: 4. This CDR3 contains 13 residues. The CDR3 region is CASLGQGNYGYTF. The CDR3 bases are TGTGCCAGCTTAGGACAGGGCAACTATGGCTACACCTTC.